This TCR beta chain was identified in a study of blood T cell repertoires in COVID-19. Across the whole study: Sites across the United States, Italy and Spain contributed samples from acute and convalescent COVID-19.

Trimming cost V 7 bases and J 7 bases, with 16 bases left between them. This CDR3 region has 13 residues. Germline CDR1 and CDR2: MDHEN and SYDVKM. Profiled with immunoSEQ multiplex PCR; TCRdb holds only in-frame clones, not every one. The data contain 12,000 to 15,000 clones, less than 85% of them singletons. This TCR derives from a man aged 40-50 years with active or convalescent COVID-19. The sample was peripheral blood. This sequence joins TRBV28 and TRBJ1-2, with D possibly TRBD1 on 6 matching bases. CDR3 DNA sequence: TGTGCCAGCACCTCAAGCAAGGGGGTTGGCTACACCTTC. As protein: CASTSSKGVGYTF.